These T cell receptor beta chains were read from a single sample in a study of cytotoxic CD8 clonotypes in ibrutinib-treated CLL. The method was immunoSEQ multiplex PCR; TCRdb's version includes in-frame clones alone and lacks a portion of them. The sample consists of under 150,000 clones, approximately 90% of them appearing once. The sequences come from PBMCs, collected after 12 months of ibrutinib treatment. Every receptor here comes from a human donor with chronic lymphocytic leukemia. Each CDR3 is given with its conserved first and last residue. Each record gives: V gene, J gene, CDR3 protein.

>TRBV4-1|TRBJ2-3
CASSQDSGTTAWAQYF
>TRBV29-1|TRBJ2-7
CSVEEEYEQYF
>TRBV5-1|TRBJ2-3
CASSWGQAPSTDTQYF
>TRBV11-3|TRBJ2-1
CASSLGREANNEQFF
>TRBV19|TRBJ1-1
CASSMTGPTEAFF
>TRBV18|TRBJ1-1
CASSPDRETPQAFF
>TRBV19|TRBJ2-7
CASSNYGGENYEQYF
>TRBV7-2|TRBJ2-1
CASSLAPPYNEQFF
>TRBV5-1|TRBJ2-7
CASSLLAGAYYEQYF
>TRBV7-2|TRBJ2-3
CASSALAGGGTDTQYF
>TRBV9|TRBJ2-5
CASSVEVGTQYF
>TRBV10-3|TRBJ1-2
CAISEFEGGSSYTF
>TRBV9|TRBJ1-1
CASSAKGSTEAFF
>TRBV7-9|TRBJ1-1
CASSYSTGGGEAFF
>TRBV12-5|TRBJ2-2
CASGLGDAELFF
>TRBV11-3|TRBJ2-2
CASSSGTGVVGELFF
>TRBV4-1|TRBJ2-7
CASSQGTGTGGVGEAYEQYF
>TRBV18|TRBJ2-2
CASFPTPTGELFF
>TRBV28|TRBJ2-5
CASSTGTSHLETQYF
>TRBV6-6|TRBJ2-2
CASSYSSGRTGELFF
>TRBV27|TRBJ1-1
CASQSAMGAFF
>TRBV14|TRBJ1-1
CASSPQGSNTEAFF
>TRBV10-3|TRBJ1-1
CAIHGEAPNTEAFF
>TRBV19|TRBJ1-1
CASSIGGFTEAFF
>TRBV5-1|TRBJ2-3
CASGRSTDTQYF
>TRBV7-2|TRBJ2-7
CASSTQPGLDYEQYF
>TRBV5-1|TRBJ2-3
CASSLVSQNTDTQYF
>TRBV28|TRBJ2-6
CASCQGGANVLTF
>TRBV4-1|TRBJ2-5
CASSQDLVVGETQYF
>TRBV28|TRBJ1-2
CASASGQGAYGYTF
>TRBV6-4|TRBJ2-3
CASSDSSTGRTQYF
>TRBV5-1|TRBJ2-2
CASSSGYSTGELFF
>TRBV2|TRBJ1-2
CASPGGAMEGYTF
>TRBV27|TRBJ1-1
CASSLSNGFQNTEAFF
>TRBV29-1|TRBJ2-1
CSVERGLAENEQFF
>TRBV5-4|TRBJ1-5
CASSLAGDYSNQPQHF
>TRBV6-5|TRBJ1-1
CASGGAQAGTEAFF
>TRBV5-6|TRBJ2-5
CASSPIAAGLGETQYF
>TRBV5-1|TRBJ2-5
CASSLVADQETQYF
>TRBV5-6|TRBJ1-4
CASSLLGWENEKLFF
>TRBV19|TRBJ2-3
CASSIALRRTDTQYF
>TRBV27|TRBJ1-3
CASRPISGNTIYF
>TRBV28|TRBJ2-5
CASSLGTAAGETQYF
>TRBV28|TRBJ2-7
CASSAYYEQYF
>TRBV6-1|TRBJ1-5
CASSGRVDQPQHF
>TRBV9|TRBJ2-3
CASSVDGLTTDTQYF
>TRBV28|TRBJ2-2
CASRHPNTGELFF
>TRBV6-1|TRBJ1-5
CASSVIMDSNQPQHF
>TRBV14|TRBJ1-1
CASSQDPGQGGTEAFF
>TRBV9|TRBJ2-3
CASSAGLVASTDTQYF
>TRBV11-2|TRBJ1-1
CASSLVLGTNTEAFF
>TRBV28|TRBJ2-5
CASISGTAETQYF
>TRBV7-2|TRBJ1-1
CASTPWGITEAFF
>TRBV5-4|TRBJ2-3
CASSPGTDPRREDTQYF